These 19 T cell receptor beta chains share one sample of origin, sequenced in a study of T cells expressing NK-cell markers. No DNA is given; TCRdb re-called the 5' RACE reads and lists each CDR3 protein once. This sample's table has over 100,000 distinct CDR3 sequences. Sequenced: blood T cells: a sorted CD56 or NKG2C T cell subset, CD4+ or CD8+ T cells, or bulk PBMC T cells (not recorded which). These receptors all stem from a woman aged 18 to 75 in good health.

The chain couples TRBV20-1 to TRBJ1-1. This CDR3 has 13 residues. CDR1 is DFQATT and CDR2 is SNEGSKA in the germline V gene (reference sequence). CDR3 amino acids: CSARGTNAAEAFF.

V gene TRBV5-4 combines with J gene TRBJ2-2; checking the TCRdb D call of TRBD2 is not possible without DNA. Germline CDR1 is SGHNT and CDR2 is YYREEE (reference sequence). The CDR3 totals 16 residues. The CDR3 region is CASSLVLAGGTGELFF.

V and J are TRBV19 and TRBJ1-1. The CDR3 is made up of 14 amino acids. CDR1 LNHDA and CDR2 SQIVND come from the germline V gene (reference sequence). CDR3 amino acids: CASSISTLGPEAFF.

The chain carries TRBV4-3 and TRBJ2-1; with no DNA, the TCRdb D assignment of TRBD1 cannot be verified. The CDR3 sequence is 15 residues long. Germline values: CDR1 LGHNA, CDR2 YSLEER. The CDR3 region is CASRPSGASYNEQFF.

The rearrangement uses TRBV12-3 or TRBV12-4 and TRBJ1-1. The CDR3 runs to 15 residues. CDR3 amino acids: CASSFGWGLNTEAFF.

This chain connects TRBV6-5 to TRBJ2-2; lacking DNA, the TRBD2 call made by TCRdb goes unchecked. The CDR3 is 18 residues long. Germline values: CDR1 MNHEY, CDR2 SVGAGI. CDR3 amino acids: CASSYLGLAFINTGELFF.

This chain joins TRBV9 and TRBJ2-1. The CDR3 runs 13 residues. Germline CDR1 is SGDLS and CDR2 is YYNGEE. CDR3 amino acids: CASSVGSANEQFF.

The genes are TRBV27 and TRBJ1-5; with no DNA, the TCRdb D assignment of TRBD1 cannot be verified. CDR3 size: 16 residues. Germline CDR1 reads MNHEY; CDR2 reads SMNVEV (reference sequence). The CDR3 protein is CASSSAGGYSNQPQHF.

The CDR3 loop is CAISESEDMNTEAFF. The chain employs TRBV10-3 and TRBJ1-1. Germline assignment: CDR1 ENHRY and CDR2 SYGVKD. The CDR3 has 15 amino acids.

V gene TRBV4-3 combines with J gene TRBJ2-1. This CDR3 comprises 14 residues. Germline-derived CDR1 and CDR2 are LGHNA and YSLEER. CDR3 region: CASSPVLTGNEQFF.

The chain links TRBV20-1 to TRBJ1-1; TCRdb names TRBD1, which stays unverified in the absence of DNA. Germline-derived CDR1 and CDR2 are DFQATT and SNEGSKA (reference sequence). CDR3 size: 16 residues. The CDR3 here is CSARAGPGHGVTEAFF.

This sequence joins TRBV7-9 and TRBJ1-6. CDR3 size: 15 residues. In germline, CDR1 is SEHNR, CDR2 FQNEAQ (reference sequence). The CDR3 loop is CASSLGGRVWSPLHF.

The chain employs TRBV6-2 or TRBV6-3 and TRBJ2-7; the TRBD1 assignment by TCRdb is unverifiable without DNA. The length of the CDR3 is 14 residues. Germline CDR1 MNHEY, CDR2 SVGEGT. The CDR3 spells CASTPRGGYNEQYF.

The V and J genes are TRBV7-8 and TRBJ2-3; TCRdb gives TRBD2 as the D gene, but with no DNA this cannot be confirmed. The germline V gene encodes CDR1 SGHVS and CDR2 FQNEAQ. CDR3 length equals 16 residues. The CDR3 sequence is CASSLVSSGSTDTQYF.

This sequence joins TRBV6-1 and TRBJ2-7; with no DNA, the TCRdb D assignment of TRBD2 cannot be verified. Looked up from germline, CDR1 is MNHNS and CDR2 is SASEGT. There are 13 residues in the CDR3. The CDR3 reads CASKSGPADEQYF.

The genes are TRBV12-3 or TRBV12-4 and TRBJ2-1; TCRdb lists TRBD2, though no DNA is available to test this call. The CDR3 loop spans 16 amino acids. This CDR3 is CASRNSRVGEDNEQFF.

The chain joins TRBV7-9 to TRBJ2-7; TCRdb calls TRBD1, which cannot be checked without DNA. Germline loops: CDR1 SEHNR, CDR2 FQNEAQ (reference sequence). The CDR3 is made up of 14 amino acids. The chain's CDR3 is CASSLGGQGDEQYF. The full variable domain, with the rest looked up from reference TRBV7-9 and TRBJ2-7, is DTGVSQNPRHKITKRGQNVTFRCDPISEHNRLYWYRQTLGQGPEFLTYFQNEAQLEKSRLLSDRFSAERPKGSFSTLEIQRTEQGDSAMYLCASSLGGQGDEQYFGPGTRLTVT.

The CDR3 here is CASSMPGQATPIYGYTF. This chain links TRBV7-2 with TRBJ1-2; no DNA is available, so the TRBD1 call from TCRdb remains unchecked. The CDR3 is 17 amino acids. CDR1 is SGHTA and CDR2 is FQGNSA in the germline V gene. Filled out from reference TRBV7-2 and TRBJ1-2, the complete variable domain reads GAGVSQSPSNKVTEKGKDVELRCDPISGHTALYWYRQSLGQGLEFLIYFQGNSAPDKSGLPSDRFSAERTGGSVSTLTIQRTQQEDSAVYLCASSMPGQATPIYGYTFGSGTRLTVV.

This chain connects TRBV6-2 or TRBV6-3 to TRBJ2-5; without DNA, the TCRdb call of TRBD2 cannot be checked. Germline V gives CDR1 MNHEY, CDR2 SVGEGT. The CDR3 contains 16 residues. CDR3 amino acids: CASSYSASGREETQYF.